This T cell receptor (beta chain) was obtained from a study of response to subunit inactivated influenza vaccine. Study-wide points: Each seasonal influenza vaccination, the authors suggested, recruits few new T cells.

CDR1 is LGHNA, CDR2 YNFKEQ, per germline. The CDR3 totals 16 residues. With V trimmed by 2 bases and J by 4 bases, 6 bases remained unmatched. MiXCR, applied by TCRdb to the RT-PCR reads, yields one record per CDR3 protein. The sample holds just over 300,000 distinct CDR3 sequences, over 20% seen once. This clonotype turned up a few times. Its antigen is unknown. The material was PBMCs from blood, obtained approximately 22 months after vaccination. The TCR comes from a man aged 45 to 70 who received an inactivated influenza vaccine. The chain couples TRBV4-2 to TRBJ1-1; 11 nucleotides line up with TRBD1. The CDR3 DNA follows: TGTGCCAGCAGCCAACGGACAGGGGGCGAGGGCACTGAAGCTTTCTTT. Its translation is CASSQRTGGEGTEAFF.